This paragraph reports one T cell receptor beta chain. What it binds is unknown. Without exception, sorted populations had purity beyond 95%. These data belong to a study of beta chain features in type 1 diabetes. Study-wide results and limits: With patients and controls alike, PCR might favor shorter templates to an equal degree. The question of HLA type influencing TCRB rearrangement was one that remained unresolved here. Moderately but significantly shorter TCRB CDR3s were found in Type 1 diabetes patients in all four CD4+ subsets.

Isolated RNA was reverse transcribed in full, so expressed TCRB transcripts were sequenced. Some clones are missing from TCRdb's copy, which holds only in-frame ones; the method was immunoSEQ multiplex PCR. Of roughly 500,000 clones listed, about 30% are singletons. Germline lookup yields CDR1 SGHDT and CDR2 YYEEEE. V lost 4 bases and J lost 1; bases outside the gene matches: 9. The CDR3 is 17 amino acids. The origin of this receptor is a man between 18 and 29 years old in good health. Sequencing was carried out using naive CD4+ T cells from blood. The chain carries TRBV5-6 and TRBJ2-1, with TRBD1 matching 9 bases. As DNA, the CDR3 is TGTGCCAGCAGCCTGAACAGGGGGCCGGTGTCCTACAATGAGCAGTTCTTC. This translates into CASSLNRGPVSYNEQFF. Filled out from reference TRBV5-6 and TRBJ2-1, the complete variable domain reads DAGVTQSPTHLIKTRGQQVTLRCSPKSGHDTVSWYQQALGQGPQFIFQYYEEEERQRGNFPDRFSGHQFPNYSSELNVNALLLGDSALYLCASSLNRGPVSYNEQFFGPGTRLTVL.